The T cell receptor (beta chain) described here comes from a study of T cells after yellow fever vaccination (dated by TCRdb to about 2019). Some background on the complete study: Libraries from fractions with low cell numbers were prepared with the SMART-Seq v4 Ultra Low Input RNA kit. To follow T-cell clones before and after primary and booster YFV17D yellow fever vaccination, bulk TCR alpha and beta repertoires were sequenced over time. Two healthy male donors, one aged 18 to 29 and one aged 30 to 40 years, were included in the cohort. Blood samples were taken at several timepoints before and after primary and secondary immunization, and bulk PBMC replicates and cell subsets were isolated.

The CDR3 holds 15 amino acids from the cysteine to the phenylalanine. Only CDR3 DNA remains: 45 bases, in frame from the first base. Trimmed from V: 3 bases; trimmed from J: 5 bases; junction bases lacking a gene match: 7. Comments on this clonotype: Its antigen is not yet known. Per-base quality was not reported, and no clone a single base away is much larger than it.

General findings and caveats noted by the study authors: Because abundant contaminating clonotypes from the bulk population could be contained in FACS-sorted repertoires, computational filtering was required. Compared with the primary T-cell response, the secondary T-cell response was weaker but faster, peaking on day 5 rather than day 15. The study included only a couple of donors, which limits how far the findings can be generalized. A small share of clonotypes occurred in both CD4 and CD8 compartments, likely arising from convergent recombination. Most clones expanded after primary vaccination (about 96% of CD4 and 70% to 90% of CD8) were re-detected after the booster, suggesting that broad memory maintenance occurred.

Sequencing took place on an Illumina NovaSeq 6000. TCR cDNA was synthesized by 5'RACE template switching, through which a universal primer site and unique molecular identifiers were introduced. cDNA synthesis was primed from both the TCR alpha and TCR beta constant segments. Library amplification involved two PCR steps, and the second step added sample barcodes and sequencing adapters. Sequencing of the libraries was done on either Illumina HiSeq 2500 (2x100 bp) or NovaSeq (2x150 bp). Concerning the study's data processing: MIGEC was used to demultiplex reads and collapse the reads into UMI consensus sequences, and MiXCR was used for V(D)J alignment. Vaccine-responding clonotypes were identified with edgeR using replicate PBMC samples, with FDR below 0.01 and a log2 fold change above 5 up to day 15 being required. Each bulk clonotype was labeled CD4 or CD8 based on which sequenced repertoire, CD4 or CD8, contained the clonotype at higher abundance. The raw public reads went through TCRdb reprocessing: fastp at Q25, MiXCR clone calling, in-frame beta chains kept. For every CDR3 protein sequence, its rows merge into one entry that carries the most common genes and DNA. It is TCRdb's table, rather than the study itself, that gives the V and J calls and clone size. Here the sample has some 240,000 distinct CDR3 sequences; approximately 3% occur a single time. Roughly 3% of the sample is in the top ten clones.

The treatment or condition label corresponds to: live attenuated yellow fever vaccine strain. A standard Ficoll-Paque protocol was used to isolate PBMCs from peripheral blood. Dynabeads CD4 and CD8 positive selection kits were used to isolate the CD4 and CD8 T-cell fractions. TriZol was used to extract RNA from bulk PBMCs, from CD4 and CD8 fractions, and from dextramer-positive and dextramer-negative fractions. Material: CD4+ T cells sorted from PBMCs, obtained 10 days after the yellow fever booster vaccination. The V and J genes are TRBV12-3 or TRBV12-4 and TRBJ2-3; 8 middle bases align to TRBD2. The clonotype comes from a man aged 18-30 years who received the YFV17D yellow fever vaccine. DNA sequence: TGTGCCAGCAGTTTCCCGGGGGGGCCAGGAGATACGCAGTATTTT. Its protein is CASSFPGGPGDTQYF.